This T cell receptor (beta chain) originates from a study of shared clonotypes between healthy human individuals. Study overall: The plates for each donor numbered three CD4 naive, three CD4 memory, two CD8 naive and one CD8 memory.

Here immunoSEQ multiplex PCR was the method, and the copy in TCRdb shows in-frame clones only, minus some. The sample lists about 550,000 clones; around 95% were seen once. Naive CD8 cells, CD45RO-negative and positively selected for CCR7, excluded terminally differentiated effector memory CD45RA+ cells. CDR1 and CDR2 from the germline V gene are SEHNR and FQNEAQ (reference sequence). This CDR3 has 19 residues. V dropped 7 bases and J dropped 2; count of bases not matched to a gene: 16. The chain combines TRBV7-9 with TRBJ2-1; 11 bases line up with TRBD2. The receptor's source is a woman in her 30s in good health. Source material: naive CD8+ T cells sorted from blood. The CDR3 sequence is CASNHPSSGRPLTYNEQFF. CDR3 bases: TGTGCCAGCAACCACCCCTCTAGCGGGAGGCCTCTAACCTACAATGAGCAGTTCTTC.